These 14 T cell receptor beta chains came from one sample sequenced in a study of blood T cell repertoires in COVID-19. Sequencing used immunoSEQ multiplex PCR; TCRdb keeps in-frame clones, though not all of them. This table holds approximately 500,000 clones, roughly 90% found once. Sequenced: PBMCs or T cells enriched from blood (not recorded which). The receptors stem from a middle-aged woman who had recovered from COVID-19.

The J gene is TRBJ2-3, the V gene TRBV6-5; TRBD1 agrees at 8 bases. The ends lost 6 bases at V and 5 bases at J; junction bases unmatched: 7. This CDR3 contains 14 residues. Germline CDR1 is MNHEY and CDR2 is SVGAGI. This CDR3 is CASRGGQDGDTQYF. CDR3 bases: TGTGCCAGCAGAGGGGGACAGGACGGAGATACGCAGTATTTT.

This clone was counted a few times. The chain has TRBV11-1 and TRBJ1-3; D is perhaps TRBD1 (6 bases). The CDR3 sequence is 16 residues long. CDR1 and CDR2 (germline): SGHAT, FQDESV (reference sequence). The germline V and J ends were trimmed by 4 bases and 4 bases, with 17 bases remaining between them. The CDR3 coding sequence is TGTGCCAGCAGCTCAAGAGACAGGACACAAGGAAACACCATATATTTT. Translating gives CASSSRDRTQGNTIYF.

The chain links TRBV5-1 to TRBJ1-2; TRBD1 agrees at 7 bases. CDR1 is SGHRS, CDR2 YFSETQ, per germline. V lost 3 bases to trimming and J lost 4 bases; unmatched junction nucleotides: 12. This CDR3 is 16 amino acids long. Here the CDR3 DNA reads TGCGCCAGCAGCTCGGTGACAGGGTCCGAGTTCTATGGCTACACCTTC. Encoded protein: CASSSVTGSEFYGYTF.

The chain employs TRBV12-5 and TRBJ2-7; TRBD2 matches 9 bases. The CDR3 runs 14 residues. The germline gives CDR1 LGHNT, CDR2 FRNRAP. After removal of 6 bases from V and 0 bases from J, the junction contained 3 bases not matched to a gene. The CDR3 nucleotides are TGTGCTAGTGGCCTAGCGGGGACCTCCTACGAGCAGTACTTC. It encodes CASGLAGTSYEQYF.

J is TRBJ1-1 and V is TRBV19, with D possibly matching TRBD1 (6 bases). Per germline, CDR1 LNHDA and CDR2 SQIVND (reference sequence). The CDR3 runs 15 residues. The ends were cut back, 1 base at V and 10 bases at J, with 19 bases in the middle. CDR3: CASSIAGTLPGGAFF. In DNA form, the CDR3 reads TGTGCCAGTAGTATAGCCGGGACACTACCTGGTGGAGCTTTCTTT. The complete variable domain, with remaining parts taken from reference TRBV19 and TRBJ1-1, reads DGGITQSPKYLFRKEGQNVTLSCEQNLNHDAMYWYRQDPGQGLRLIYYSQIVNDFQKGDIAEGYSVSREKKESFPLTVTSAQKNPTAFYLCASSIAGTLPGGAFFGQGTRLTVV.

V is TRBV27 and J is TRBJ2-7; tentative D call: TRBD2 (7 bases). The CDR3 is 15 amino acids. Germline V gene lookup returns CDR1 MNHEY and CDR2 SMNVEV (reference sequence). Trimming cost V 8 bases and J 5 bases, with 22 bases left between them. The CDR3 protein is CASEGGGGPSHEQYF. The CDR3 region has the DNA TGTGCCAGCGAAGGGGGGGGAGGGCCTTCCCACGAGCAGTACTTC.

The chain has TRBV5-4 and TRBJ2-7; TRBD2 matches 11 bases. V was clipped by 4 bases and J by 3 bases; unmatched bases: 3. The germline gives CDR1 SGHNT, CDR2 YYREEE (reference sequence). The CDR3 spans 14 residues. The CDR3 DNA reads as TGTGCCAGCAGCCCCGGGACTAGCGGCTACGAGCAGTACTTC. Encoded protein: CASSPGTSGYEQYF.

This chain uses TRBV28 with TRBJ2-7, with TRBD1 as a possible D gene (6 bases). This CDR3 has 15 residues. V shed 8 bases and J shed 0 bases, with 17 bases lying between them. Germline-derived CDR1 and CDR2 are MDHEN and SYDVKM. CDR3 residues: CASHTGGGLSYEQYF. The CDR3 DNA reads TGTGCCAGCCATACTGGGGGCGGGCTCTCCTACGAGCAGTACTTC.

This clone was seen more than once but under ten times. Other DNA sequences from this sample encode an identical CDR3 as well. V usage is TRBV11-2 and J usage is TRBJ2-5; D is uncertain. The CDR3 is 11 residues long. V lost 5 bases to trimming and J lost 1 base, with 2 bases between them. Germline CDR1 reads SGHAT; CDR2 reads FQNNGV. The CDR3 DNA reads as TGTGCCAGCAGCCTCCAAGAGACCCAGTACTTC. Residues: CASSLQETQYF.

The chain has TRBV25-1 and TRBJ2-5, with a possible D match to TRBD2 (5 bases). Germline CDR1 MGHDK, CDR2 SYGVNS. This CDR3 spans 14 amino acids. V was pared by 9 bases and J by 5 bases, with 19 bases between. The CDR3: CASAREAATETQYF. In DNA form, the CDR3 reads TGTGCCAGTGCACGTGAAGCGGCCACGGAGACCCAGTACTTC.

The chain is built from TRBV10-1 and TRBJ1-1; D is perhaps TRBD1 (6 bases). This CDR3 comprises 13 residues. V lost 4 bases and J 5 bases, leaving 11 bases between the germline ends. Per the germline V gene, CDR1 is WNHNN and CDR2 is SYGVQD (reference sequence). The CDR3 nucleotides read TGCGCCAGCAGTGGTTACAGGGTTACTGAAGCTTTCTTT. Its translation is CASSGYRVTEAFF.

The rearrangement joins TRBV4-1 to TRBJ2-3; 7 bases map to TRBD2. The CDR3 contains 14 residues. Germline CDR1 and CDR2: MGHRA and YSYEKL. With V trimmed by 4 bases and J by 6 bases, 7 bases remained unmatched. The CDR3 sequence: CASSLLGGRDTQYF. CDR3 in DNA: TGCGCCAGCAGCCTCCTGGGGGGGAGGGATACGCAGTATTTT.

The gene calls are TRBV5-6 and TRBJ1-6; 9 bases are shared with TRBD1. Germline V gives CDR1 SGHDT, CDR2 YYEEEE. The CDR3 has 17 amino acids. V was pared by 3 bases and J by 8 bases, with 12 bases of the junction left unmatched. DNA for the CDR3: TGTGCCAGCAGCTGGATGGTATACAGGGGGCTGGATTCACCCCTCCACTTT. Amino acids: CASSWMVYRGLDSPLHF.

The V gene is TRBV5-1, the J gene TRBJ2-2; D remains unclear. CDR1 and CDR2 (germline): SGHRS, YFSETQ. The CDR3 runs 16 residues. V gave up 1 base and J gave up 7 bases, with 17 bases separating them. The CDR3 reads CASSLTSLGGGGELFF. The DNA for the CDR3 is TGCGCCAGCAGCTTGACCAGCTTAGGCGGTGGCGGGGAGCTGTTTTTT.